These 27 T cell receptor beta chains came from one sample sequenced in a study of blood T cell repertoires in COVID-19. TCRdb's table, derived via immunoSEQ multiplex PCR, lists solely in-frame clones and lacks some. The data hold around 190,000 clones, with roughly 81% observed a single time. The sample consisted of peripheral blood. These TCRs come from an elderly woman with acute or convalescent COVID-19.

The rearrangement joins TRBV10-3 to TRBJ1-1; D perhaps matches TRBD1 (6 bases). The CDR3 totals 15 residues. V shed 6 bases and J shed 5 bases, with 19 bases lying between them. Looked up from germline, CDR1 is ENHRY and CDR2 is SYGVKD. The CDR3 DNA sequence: TGTGCCATCAGCCTGGACAGTTCGGTTAATACTGAAGCTTTCTTT. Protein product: CAISLDSSVNTEAFF.

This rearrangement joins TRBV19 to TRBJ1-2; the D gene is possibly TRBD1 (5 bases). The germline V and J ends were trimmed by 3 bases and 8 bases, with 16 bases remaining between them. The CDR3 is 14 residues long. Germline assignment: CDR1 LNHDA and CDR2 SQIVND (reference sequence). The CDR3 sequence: CASSINIGESGYTF. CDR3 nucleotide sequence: TGTGCCAGTAGTATCAATATAGGGGAATCCGGCTACACCTTC.

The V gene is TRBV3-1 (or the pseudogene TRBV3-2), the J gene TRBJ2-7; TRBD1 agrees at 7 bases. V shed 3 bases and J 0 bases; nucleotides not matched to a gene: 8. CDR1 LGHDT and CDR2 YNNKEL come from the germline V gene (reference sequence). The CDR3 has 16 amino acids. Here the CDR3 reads CASSHEGTARSYEQYF. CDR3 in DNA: TGTGCCAGCAGCCATGAAGGGACAGCACGCTCCTACGAGCAGTACTTC.

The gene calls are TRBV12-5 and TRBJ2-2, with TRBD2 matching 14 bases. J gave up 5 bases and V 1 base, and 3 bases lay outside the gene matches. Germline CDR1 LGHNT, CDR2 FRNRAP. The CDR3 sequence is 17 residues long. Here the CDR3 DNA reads TGTGCTAGTGGTTTGGAACGGACTAGCGGGAGGACCGGGGAGCTGTTTTTT. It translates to CASGLERTSGRTGELFF. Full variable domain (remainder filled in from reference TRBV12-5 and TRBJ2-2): DARVTQTPRHKVTEMGQEVTMRCQPILGHNTVFWYRQTMMQGLELLAYFRNRAPLDDSGMPKDRFSAEMPDATLATLKIQPSEPRDSAVYFCASGLERTSGRTGELFFGEGSRLTVL.

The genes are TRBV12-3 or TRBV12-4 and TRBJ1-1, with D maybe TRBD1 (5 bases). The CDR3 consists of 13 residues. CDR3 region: CASYRQLNTEAFF. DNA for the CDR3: TGTGCTTCTTATAGACAGTTGAACACTGAAGCTTTCTTT.

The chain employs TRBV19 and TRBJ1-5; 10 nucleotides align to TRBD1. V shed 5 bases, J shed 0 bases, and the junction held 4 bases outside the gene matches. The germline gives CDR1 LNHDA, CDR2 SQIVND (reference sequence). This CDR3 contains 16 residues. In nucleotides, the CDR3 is TGTGCCAGTAGTCGGACAGGGGGTTATAGCAATCAGCCCCAGCATTTT. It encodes CASSRTGGYSNQPQHF.

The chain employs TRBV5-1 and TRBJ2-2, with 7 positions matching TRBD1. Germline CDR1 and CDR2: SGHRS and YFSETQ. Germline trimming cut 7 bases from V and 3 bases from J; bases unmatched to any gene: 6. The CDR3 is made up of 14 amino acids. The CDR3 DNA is TGCGCCAGCGAAGACAGGGATTACACCGGGGAGCTGTTTTTT. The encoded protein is CASEDRDYTGELFF.

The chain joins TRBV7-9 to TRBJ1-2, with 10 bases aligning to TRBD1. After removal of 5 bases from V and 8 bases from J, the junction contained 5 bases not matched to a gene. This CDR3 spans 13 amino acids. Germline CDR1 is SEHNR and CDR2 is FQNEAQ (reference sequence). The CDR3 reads CASSPGQGSGYTF. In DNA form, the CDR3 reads TGTGCCAGCAGCCCGGGACAGGGGAGCGGCTACACCTTC.

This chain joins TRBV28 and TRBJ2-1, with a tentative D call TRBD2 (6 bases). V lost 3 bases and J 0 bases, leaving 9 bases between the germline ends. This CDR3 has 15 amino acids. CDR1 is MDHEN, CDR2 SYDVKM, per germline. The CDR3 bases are TGTGCCAGCAGTTTGCCCGGGAGCTCCTACAATGAGCAGTTCTTC. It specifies CASSLPGSSYNEQFF.

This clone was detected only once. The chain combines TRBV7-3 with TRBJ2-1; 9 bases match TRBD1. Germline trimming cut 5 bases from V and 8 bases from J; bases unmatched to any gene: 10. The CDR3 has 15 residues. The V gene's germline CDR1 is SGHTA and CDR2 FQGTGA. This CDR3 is CASSPGQGYKDEQFF. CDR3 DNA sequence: TGTGCCAGCAGCCCTGGACAGGGGTACAAGGATGAGCAGTTCTTC.

The CDR3 region is CASSFYRGASGSGNTIYF. The CDR3 DNA reads as TGTGCCAGCAGTTTTTATCGGGGAGCATCAGGATCTGGAAACACCATATATTTT. The gene calls are TRBV28 and TRBJ1-3; D unresolved. There are 18 residues in the CDR3. Germline CDR1 reads MDHEN; CDR2 reads SYDVKM. Trimming removed 3 bases at V and 1 base at J, with 19 bases between. The whole variable domain, filled in from reference TRBV28 and TRBJ1-3, reads DVKVTQSSRYLVKRTGEKVFLECVQDMDHENMFWYRQDPGLGLRLIYFSYDVKMKEKGDIPEGYSVSREKKERFSLILESASTNQTSMYLCASSFYRGASGSGNTIYFGEGSWLTVV.

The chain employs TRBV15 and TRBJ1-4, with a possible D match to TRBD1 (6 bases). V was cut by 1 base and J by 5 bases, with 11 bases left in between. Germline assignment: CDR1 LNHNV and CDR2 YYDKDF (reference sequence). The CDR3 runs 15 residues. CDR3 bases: TGTGCCACCAGCAGAGTTGGACAGAAGAATGAAAAACTGTTTTTT. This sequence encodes CATSRVGQKNEKLFF. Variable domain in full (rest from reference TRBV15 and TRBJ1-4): DAMVIQNPRYQVTQFGKPVTLSCSQTLNHNVMYWYQQKSSQAPKLLFHYYDKDFNNEADTPDNFQSRRPNTSFCFLDIRSPGLGDTAMYLCATSRVGQKNEKLFFGSGTQLSVL.

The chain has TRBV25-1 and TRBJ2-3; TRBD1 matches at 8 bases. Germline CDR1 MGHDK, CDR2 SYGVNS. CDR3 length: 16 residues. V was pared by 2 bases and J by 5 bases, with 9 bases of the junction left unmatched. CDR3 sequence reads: CASSEERGQGQDTQYF. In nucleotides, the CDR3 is TGTGCCAGCAGTGAAGAAAGAGGACAGGGCCAAGATACGCAGTATTTT.

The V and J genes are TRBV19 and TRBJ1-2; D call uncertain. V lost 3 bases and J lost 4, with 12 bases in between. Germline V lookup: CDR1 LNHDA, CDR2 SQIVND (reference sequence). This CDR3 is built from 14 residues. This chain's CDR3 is CASSIEPETYGYTF. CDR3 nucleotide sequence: TGTGCCAGTAGTATTGAGCCTGAAACCTATGGCTACACCTTC.

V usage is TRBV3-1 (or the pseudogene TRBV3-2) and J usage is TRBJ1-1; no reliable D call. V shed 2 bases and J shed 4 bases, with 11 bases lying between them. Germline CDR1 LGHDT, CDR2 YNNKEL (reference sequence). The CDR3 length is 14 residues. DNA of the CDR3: TGTGCCAGCAGCCAACCAGGTACTTTCACTGAAGCTTTCTTT. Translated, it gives CASSQPGTFTEAFF.

The CDR3 nucleotides read TGTGCCTGGAGCCCTTACGACAGGGCGCCGAATGAAAAACTGTTTTTT. This encodes CAWSPYDRAPNEKLFF. The rearrangement joins TRBV30 to TRBJ1-4; 7 bases fit TRBD1. CDR3 size: 16 residues. Germline CDR1 and CDR2: GTSNPN and SVGIG (reference sequence). The trim removed 3 bases at V and 5 bases at J, leaving 12 bases unmatched.

CDR3 nucleotides: TGTGCCTCGAGGGGGGGTGGAGAGACCCAGTACTTC. Protein product: CASRGGGETQYF. The chain carries TRBV30 and TRBJ2-5; D is possibly TRBD2 (7 bases). This CDR3 spans 12 amino acids. CDR1 and CDR2 from the germline V gene are GTSNPN and SVGIG (reference sequence). The V and J ends lost 7 bases and 4 bases respectively, with 13 bases between them. The full variable domain, its missing parts supplied by reference TRBV30 and TRBJ2-5, is SQTIHQWPATLVQPVGSPLSLECTVEGTSNPNLYWYRQAAGRGLQLLFYSVGIGQISSEVPQNLSASRPQDRQFILSSKKLLLSDSGFYLCASRGGGETQYFGPGTRLLVL.

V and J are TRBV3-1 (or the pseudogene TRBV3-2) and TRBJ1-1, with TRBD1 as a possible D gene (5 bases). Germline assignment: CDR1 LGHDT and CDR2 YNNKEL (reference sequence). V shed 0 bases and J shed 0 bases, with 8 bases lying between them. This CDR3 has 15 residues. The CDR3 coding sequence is TGTGCCAGCAGCCAAGATGGGGGGATGAACACTGAAGCTTTCTTT. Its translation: CASSQDGGMNTEAFF.

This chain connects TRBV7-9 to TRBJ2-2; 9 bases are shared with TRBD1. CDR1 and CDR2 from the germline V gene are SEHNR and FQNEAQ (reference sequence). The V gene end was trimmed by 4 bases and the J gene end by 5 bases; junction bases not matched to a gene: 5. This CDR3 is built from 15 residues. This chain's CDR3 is CASSSTGTGTGELFF. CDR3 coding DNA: TGTGCCAGCAGCTCAACCGGGACAGGGACCGGGGAGCTGTTTTTT.

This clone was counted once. This CDR3 reads CASSLDRGGGRDTQYF. The CDR3 DNA reads as TGCGCCAGCAGTCTGGACAGGGGCGGCGGGAGAGATACGCAGTATTTT. The chain recombines TRBV5-1 with TRBJ2-3, with 9 bases lining up with TRBD1. The CDR3 consists of 16 residues. The V segment lost 5 bases and the J segment 5 bases; nucleotides outside the gene matches: 12. Looked up from germline, CDR1 is SGHRS and CDR2 is YFSETQ.

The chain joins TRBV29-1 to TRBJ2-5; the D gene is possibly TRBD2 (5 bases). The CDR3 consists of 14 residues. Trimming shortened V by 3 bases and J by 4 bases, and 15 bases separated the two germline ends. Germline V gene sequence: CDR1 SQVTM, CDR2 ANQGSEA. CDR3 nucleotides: TGCAGCGTTGATCGTGGCGGAGGCATAGAGACCCAGTACTTC. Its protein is CSVDRGGGIETQYF.

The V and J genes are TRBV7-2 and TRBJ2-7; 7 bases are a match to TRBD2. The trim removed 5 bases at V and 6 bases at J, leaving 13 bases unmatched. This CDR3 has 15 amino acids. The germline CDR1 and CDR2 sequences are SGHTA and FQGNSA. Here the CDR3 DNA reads TGTGCCAGCAGCACCCTTGCCGCGGGAGTGGGCGAGCAGTACTTC. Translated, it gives CASSTLAAGVGEQYF.

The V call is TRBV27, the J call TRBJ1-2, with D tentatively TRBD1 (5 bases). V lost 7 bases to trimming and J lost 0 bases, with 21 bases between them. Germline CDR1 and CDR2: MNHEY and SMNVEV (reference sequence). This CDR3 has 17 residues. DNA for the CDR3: TGTGCCAGCACTCCCGGGGGTGGCCGGAGAGCTAACTATGGCTACACCTTC. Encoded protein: CASTPGGGRRANYGYTF.

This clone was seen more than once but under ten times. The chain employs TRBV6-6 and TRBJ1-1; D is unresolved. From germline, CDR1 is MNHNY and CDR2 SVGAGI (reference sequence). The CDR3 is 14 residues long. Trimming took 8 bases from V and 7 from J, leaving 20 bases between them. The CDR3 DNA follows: TGTGCCAGCGCATCACGGTTAAGCGTGAATGAAGCTTTCTTT. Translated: CASASRLSVNEAFF.

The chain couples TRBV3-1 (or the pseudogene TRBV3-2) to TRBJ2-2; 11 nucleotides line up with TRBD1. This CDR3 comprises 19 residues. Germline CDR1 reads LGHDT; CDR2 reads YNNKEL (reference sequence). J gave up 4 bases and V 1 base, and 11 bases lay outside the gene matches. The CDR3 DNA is TGTGCCAGCAGCCAAGGGGGGACAGGGGGGCATTTATCCACCGGGGAGCTGTTTTTT. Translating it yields CASSQGGTGGHLSTGELFF.

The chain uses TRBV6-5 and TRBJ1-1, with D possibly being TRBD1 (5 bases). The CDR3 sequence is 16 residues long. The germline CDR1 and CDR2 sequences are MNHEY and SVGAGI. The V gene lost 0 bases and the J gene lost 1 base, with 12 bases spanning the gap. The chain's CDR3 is CASSYSWGGRNTEAFF. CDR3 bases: TGTGCCAGCAGTTACTCCTGGGGGGGGAGGAACACTGAAGCTTTCTTT.

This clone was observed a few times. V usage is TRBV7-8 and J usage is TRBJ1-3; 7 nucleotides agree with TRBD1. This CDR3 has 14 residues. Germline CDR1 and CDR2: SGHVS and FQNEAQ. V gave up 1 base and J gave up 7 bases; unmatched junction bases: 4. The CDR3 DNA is TGTGCCAGCAGCTTAGTGGCAGGGGGTAACACCATATATTTT. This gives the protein CASSLVAGGNTIYF.